A selection of T cell receptor beta chains follows, all from one sample in a study of Graves' ophthalmopathy and Graves' hyperthyroidism. MiXCR, applied by TCRdb to the multiplex PCR reads, yields one record per CDR3 protein. The sample shows just over 400,000 distinct CDR3 sequences, about 21% of them seen only once. The sequenced sample consisted of peripheral blood. These receptors all stem from a young woman with stable Graves' hyperthyroidism. The CDR3 runs from the conserved cysteine through the conserved F or W. D genes are given only for firm matches. Size is stated for part of the rows, as once, few or many counts, or as a class when the clone is expanded.

J gene: TRBJ2-7; clone size: many; V gene: TRBV2; D gene: .; CDR3 protein: CATQGNSYEQYF; CDR3 DNA: TGTGCCACACAGGGTAATTCCTACGAGCAGTACTTC
J gene: TRBJ2-5; clone size: many; V gene: TRBV10-3; D gene: .; CDR3 protein: CAISEGGGVEETQYF; CDR3 DNA: TGTGCCATCAGTGAGGGAGGAGGGGTGGAGGAGACCCAGTACTTC
J gene: TRBJ2-5; clone size: many; V gene: TRBV20-1; D gene: .; CDR3 protein: CSASESRGWFGTQYF; CDR3 DNA: TGCAGTGCTAGCGAATCAAGGGGCTGGTTCGGGACCCAGTACTTC
J gene: TRBJ1-1; clone size: .; V gene: TRBV10-3; D gene: .; CDR3 protein: CAISESQRNTEAFF; CDR3 DNA: TGTGCCATCAGTGAATCTCAAAGGAACACTGAAGCTTTCTTT
J gene: TRBJ2-7; clone size: once; V gene: TRBV27; D gene: .; CDR3 protein: CASSLYGDYEQYF; CDR3 DNA: TGTGCCAGCAGTTTATATGGAGATTACGAGCAGTACTTC
J gene: TRBJ1-2; clone size: many; V gene: TRBV6-1; D gene: .; CDR3 protein: CASSESVTQSYLYGYTF; CDR3 DNA: TGTGCCAGCAGTGAATCAGTTACCCAATCTTACCTCTATGGCTACACCTTC
J gene: TRBJ2-2; clone size: few; V gene: TRBV9; D gene: TRBD2; CDR3 protein: CASSATSGRALGELFF; CDR3 DNA: TGTGCCAGCAGCGCCACTAGCGGGAGGGCCCTCGGGGAGCTGTTTTTT
J gene: TRBJ2-5; clone size: many; V gene: TRBV14; D gene: TRBD1; CDR3 protein: CASSQRTGTVPGTQYF; CDR3 DNA: TGTGCCAGCAGCCAACGGACAGGGACAGTCCCAGGGACCCAGTACTTC
J gene: TRBJ2-6; clone size: many; V gene: TRBV6-2/TRBV6-3; D gene: TRBD2; CDR3 protein: CASSYGAGGISGANVLTF; CDR3 DNA: TGTGCCAGCAGTTACGGGGCGGGAGGAATCTCTGGGGCCAACGTCCTGACTTTC
J gene: TRBJ2-2; clone size: .; V gene: TRBV6-1; D gene: TRBD1; CDR3 protein: CASQTGGWTGELFF; CDR3 DNA: TGTGCCAGCCAGACAGGGGGCTGGACCGGGGAGCTGTTTTTT
J gene: TRBJ1-1; clone size: .; V gene: TRBV12-3/TRBV12-4; D gene: .; CDR3 protein: CASSSTWPHTEAFF; CDR3 DNA: TGTGCCAGCAGTTCCACATGGCCGCACACTGAAGCTTTCTTT
J gene: TRBJ2-5; clone size: .; V gene: TRBV20-1; D gene: TRBD2; CDR3 protein: CSSSTKAGGEETQYF; CDR3 DNA: TGCAGTTCCTCGACCAAAGCGGGGGGTGAGGAGACCCAGTACTTC
J gene: TRBJ1-1; clone size: .; V gene: TRBV10-3; D gene: .; CDR3 protein: CAISVGRGRPEAFF; CDR3 DNA: TGTGCCATCAGTGTGGGCAGGGGAAGACCTGAAGCTTTCTTT
J gene: TRBJ2-3; clone size: many; V gene: TRBV12-3/TRBV12-4; D gene: .; CDR3 protein: CASSYTLTDTQYF; CDR3 DNA: TGTGCCAGCAGTTATACACTCACAGATACGCAGTATTTT
J gene: TRBJ2-2; clone size: many; V gene: TRBV7-7; D gene: TRBD2; CDR3 protein: CASSSSGTSVTGELFF; CDR3 DNA: TGTGCTAGCAGCTCCTCCGGGACTAGCGTCACCGGGGAGCTGTTTTTT
J gene: TRBJ2-2; clone size: many; V gene: TRBV27; D gene: .; CDR3 protein: CASSLTGGGGELFF; CDR3 DNA: TGTGCCAGCAGCCTAACCGGGGGTGGCGGGGAGCTGTTTTTT
J gene: TRBJ1-1; clone size: many; V gene: TRBV7-2; D gene: .; CDR3 protein: CASSSYGVNTEAFF; CDR3 DNA: TGTGCCAGCAGCTCCTACGGGGTGAACACTGAAGCTTTCTTT
J gene: TRBJ1-6; clone size: .; V gene: TRBV6-5; D gene: .; CDR3 protein: CASSYSPTENSPLHF; CDR3 DNA: TGTGCCAGCAGTTACTCCCCGACAGAGAATTCACCCCTCCACTTT
J gene: TRBJ1-1; clone size: many; V gene: TRBV5-6; D gene: .; CDR3 protein: CASRKKLGTEAFF; CDR3 DNA: TGTGCCAGCAGGAAAAAACTTGGCACTGAAGCTTTCTTT
J gene: TRBJ2-6; clone size: many; V gene: TRBV6-1; D gene: .; CDR3 protein: CASSRRVGANVLTF; CDR3 DNA: TGTGCCAGCAGTCGCCGAGTCGGGGCCAACGTCCTGACTTTC
J gene: TRBJ1-5; clone size: many; V gene: TRBV12-3/TRBV12-4; D gene: .; CDR3 protein: CASSSGAYQPQHF; CDR3 DNA: TGTGCCAGCAGTTCCGGGGCTTATCAGCCCCAGCATTTT
J gene: TRBJ2-7; clone size: .; V gene: TRBV6-2/TRBV6-3; D gene: .; CDR3 protein: CASSWGHRGEQYF; CDR3 DNA: TGTGCCAGCAGTTGGGGACACCGGGGCGAGCAGTACTTC
J gene: TRBJ2-4; clone size: .; V gene: TRBV6-5; D gene: TRBD2; CDR3 protein: CASSYSPGLAGIAKNIKYF; CDR3 DNA: TGTGCCAGCAGTTACTCACCAGGACTAGCGGGGATAGCCAAAAACATTAAGTACTTC
J gene: TRBJ2-2; clone size: many; V gene: TRBV6-2/TRBV6-3; D gene: TRBD2; CDR3 protein: CASSLAGGSTGELFF; CDR3 DNA: TGTGCCAGCAGTTTAGCGGGAGGAAGTACCGGGGAGCTGTTTTTT
J gene: TRBJ1-2; clone size: many; V gene: TRBV12-3/TRBV12-4; D gene: .; CDR3 protein: CASSPTEDYGYTF; CDR3 DNA: TGTGCCAGCAGCCCAACAGAGGACTATGGCTACACCTTC
J gene: TRBJ2-7; clone size: many; V gene: TRBV4-3; D gene: .; CDR3 protein: CASSQDSQGAYEQYF; CDR3 DNA: TGCGCCAGCAGCCAAGATTCACAGGGCGCCTACGAGCAGTACTTC
J gene: TRBJ2-5; clone size: many; V gene: TRBV12-3/TRBV12-4; D gene: .; CDR3 protein: CASSFEVYETQYF; CDR3 DNA: TGTGCCAGCAGTTTTGAGGTTTATGAGACCCAGTACTTC
J gene: TRBJ2-5; clone size: .; V gene: TRBV12-5; D gene: .; CDR3 protein: CASGLGGETQYF; CDR3 DNA: TGTGCTAGTGGTTTGGGGGGGGAGACCCAGTACTTC
J gene: TRBJ1-3; clone size: many; V gene: TRBV12-3/TRBV12-4; D gene: .; CDR3 protein: CASSVSVPMYF; CDR3 DNA: TGTGCCAGCAGTGTCTCGGTTCCGATGTATTTT
J gene: TRBJ2-2; clone size: many; V gene: TRBV2; D gene: .; CDR3 protein: CATSTQVNTGELFF; CDR3 DNA: TGTGCCACCTCTACTCAGGTTAACACCGGGGAGCTGTTTTTT
J gene: TRBJ1-6; clone size: many; V gene: TRBV11-3; D gene: TRBD1; CDR3 protein: CASSSRQGAQTYNSPLHF; CDR3 DNA: TGTGCCAGCAGCTCCCGACAGGGGGCACAAACCTATAATTCACCCCTCCACTTT
J gene: TRBJ2-4; clone size: many; V gene: TRBV29-1; D gene: .; CDR3 protein: CSAQRADLAKNIQYF; CDR3 DNA: TGCAGCGCCCAGAGGGCTGACCTAGCCAAAAACATTCAGTACTTC
J gene: TRBJ2-2; clone size: .; V gene: TRBV6-4; D gene: .; CDR3 protein: CASSSAGGPTGELFF; CDR3 DNA: TGTGCCAGCAGCTCCGCAGGGGGGCCGACCGGGGAGCTGTTTTTT